One sample yielded the 27 T cell receptor beta chains listed below, sequenced in a study of T cells after yellow fever vaccination (dated by TCRdb to 2018 to 2020). Library method: 5' RACE. Sequencing instrument: Illumina HiSeq 2500. TCRdb applied fastp at Q25 and MiXCR to the public reads, then kept only in-frame beta chains. Identical CDR3 protein sequences are pooled into one entry, listed with their most common genes and DNA. This sample gives a few hundred thousand distinct CDR3 sequences in total; 17% of them show up just once. Jointly, the top ten make up about 18% of the sample. The treatment or condition label for this specimen denotes: live attenuated yellow fever vaccine strain. The sample here was PBMCs, taken less than 6 days after the first yellow fever vaccination. The receptors originated from a man aged 18-30 years who received the YFV17D yellow fever vaccine.

V and J are TRBV11-3 and TRBJ2-1; 9 nucleotides agree with TRBD2. Losses at the gene ends were 5 bases for V and 12 bases for J; bases not matched to a gene: 11. The CDR3 sequence is 14 residues long. Germline assignment: CDR1 SGHNT and CDR2 YENEEA. The chain's CDR3 is CASSPSSGALLQFF. CDR3 coding DNA: TGTGCCAGCAGCCCCTCTAGCGGGGCCCTTCTGCAGTTCTTC.

This clonotype was counted a few times. V gene TRBV7-8 combines with J gene TRBJ2-7, with unresolved D. This CDR3 is built from 15 residues. The germline gives CDR1 SGHVS, CDR2 FQNEAQ. With 2 bases removed from V and 4 bases from J, the gap between germline ends came to 15 bases. The DNA of the CDR3 is TGTGCCAGCAGCTTACCCCAACCTAGAGAGTACGAGCAGTACGTC. Protein: CASSLPQPREYEQYV.

The sample holds a few counts of this clonotype. CDR3 region: CASTRGATSSYNEQFF. The DNA of the CDR3 is TGTGCCAGCACGCGGGGGGCCACTAGCTCCTACAATGAGCAGTTCTTC. V gene TRBV5-4 combines with J gene TRBJ2-1, with 8 bases that match TRBD2. The ends lost 6 bases at V and 0 bases at J; junction bases unmatched: 8. The CDR3 sequence is 16 residues long. Germline CDR1 SGHNT, CDR2 YYREEE (reference sequence).

This clonotype was seen only a few times. The CDR3 nucleotides are TGTGCCAGCAGCAAAAATAGACAGGGGGGCACTGAAGCTTTCTTT. This codes for CASSKNRQGGTEAFF. The V call is TRBV5-6, the J call TRBJ1-1, with TRBD1 identical over 9 bases. V lost 4 bases to trimming and J lost 4 bases; unmatched junction nucleotides: 8. Germline V gene sequence: CDR1 SGHDT, CDR2 YYEEEE. This CDR3 is 15 amino acids long. The whole variable domain, remainder taken from reference TRBV5-6 and TRBJ1-1, is DAGVTQSPTHLIKTRGQQVTLRCSPKSGHDTVSWYQQALGQGPQFIFQYYEEEERQRGNFPDRFSGHQFPNYSSELNVNALLLGDSALYLCASSKNRQGGTEAFFGQGTRLTVV.

This chain uses TRBV6-1 with TRBJ2-3; D is perhaps TRBD1 or TRBD2 (5 bases each). The CDR3 has 16 residues. In germline, CDR1 is MNHNS, CDR2 SASEGT. V was shortened by 4 bases and J by 6 bases, with 20 bases between the two germline ends. CDR3: CASSGRRDPLIDTQYF. CDR3 nucleotides: TGTGCCAGCAGTGGCCGCCGGGACCCCCTGATTGATACGCAGTATTTT.

The CDR3 sequence: CASTSGGTGELFF. The CDR3 DNA follows: TGTGCCAGCACCTCGGGCGGAACCGGGGAGCTGTTTTTT. The rearrangement uses TRBV12-3 or TRBV12-4 and TRBJ2-2, with D unclear. V was cut by 7 bases and J by 5 bases, with 11 bases left in between. The length of the CDR3 is 13 residues.

The chain has TRBV5-4 and TRBJ1-3, with D hard to call. V was trimmed by 4 bases and J by 2 bases, leaving 16 bases between them. The germline CDR1 and CDR2 sequences are SGHNT and YYREEE (reference sequence). The CDR3 is 16 amino acids. The CDR3 coding sequence is TGTGCCAGCAGCCTTGGAAGCCAACTCCCTGGAAACACCATATATTTT. Translation: CASSLGSQLPGNTIYF.

This chain joins TRBV10-3 and TRBJ1-2, with D perhaps matching TRBD1 (5 bases). Per germline, CDR1 ENHRY and CDR2 SYGVKD. CDR3 length: 13 residues. V gave up 3 bases and J gave up 3 bases, with 8 bases separating them. The CDR3 DNA is TGTGCCATCAGTGAAACAGGAGACTATGGCTACACCTTC. Its protein product is CAISETGDYGYTF.

This clonotype was found a few times. The V gene is TRBV20-1, the J gene TRBJ2-5; the D gene is possibly TRBD1 (5 bases). V lost 5 bases to trimming and J lost 4 bases, with 17 bases between them. The CDR3 has 14 amino acids. Germline V gene lookup returns CDR1 DFQATT and CDR2 SNEGSKA (reference sequence). The CDR3 region has the DNA TGCAGTGCTCCTATCTCAGGGCCCGCAGAGACCCAGTACTTC. Residues: CSAPISGPAETQYF.

V and J are TRBV5-4 and TRBJ2-1; 7 bases line up with TRBD2. The CDR3 has 14 amino acids. J lost 5 bases, V lost 3 bases, and 5 bases had no gene match. Germline-derived CDR1 and CDR2 are SGHNT and YYREEE (reference sequence). The CDR3 sequence is CASSSAGTNNEQFF. The CDR3 DNA reads TGTGCCAGCAGCTCAGCCGGGACTAACAATGAGCAGTTCTTC.

V usage is TRBV9 and J usage is TRBJ2-3, with D tentatively TRBD1 (6 bases). Germline loops: CDR1 SGDLS, CDR2 YYNGEE. The V and J ends lost 0 bases and 7 bases respectively, with 15 bases between them. This CDR3 is 15 amino acids long. In nucleotides, the CDR3 is TGTGCCAGCAGCGTAGAACAGGGAACGACTAATACGCAGTATTTT. Residues: CASSVEQGTTNTQYF.

This clonotype was seen only a few times. The rearrangement links TRBV4-3 to TRBJ2-7; a weak D match, TRBD1 (6 bases). Trimming cost V 0 bases and J 1 base, with 16 bases left between them. CDR3 length: 17 residues. Germline V CDR1 and CDR2: LGHNA, YSLEER. CDR3 DNA: TGCGCCAGCAGCCAAGAAGGGCGTATAGGGGGATCCTACGAGCAGTACTTC. This codes for CASSQEGRIGGSYEQYF.

The chain recombines TRBV7-6 with TRBJ2-3, with 15 positions matching TRBD2. The CDR3 loop spans 18 amino acids. V lost 4 bases, J lost 4 bases, and 9 bases stayed unmatched. CDR1 SGHVS and CDR2 FNYEAQ come from the germline V gene. CDR3 loop: CASSSRTSGGATPDTQYF. The CDR3 region has the DNA TGTGCCAGCAGCTCCAGGACTAGCGGGGGGGCCACCCCAGATACGCAGTATTTT.

This clonotype showed up just a few times. V and J are TRBV6-2 or TRBV6-3 and TRBJ2-7, with D perhaps assigned TRBD1 or TRBD2 (5 bases each). Germline V gene lookup returns CDR1 MNHEY and CDR2 SVGEGT. Trimming took 8 bases from V and 4 from J, leaving 15 bases between them. This CDR3 has 13 residues. CDR3 in DNA: TGTGCCAGCGCACGGGGCTATGCATACGAGCAGTACTTC. Protein product: CASARGYAYEQYF.

The CDR3 DNA is TGTGCCAGCAGCTACCCGGGACTAGCGGGGGGCACCGGGGAGCTGTTTTTT. Its protein product is CASSYPGLAGGTGELFF. V and J are TRBV7-3 and TRBJ2-2; 15 nucleotides agree with TRBD2. This CDR3 is built from 17 residues. Germline-derived CDR1 and CDR2 are SGHTA and FQGTGA. V shed 4 bases and J 4 bases; nucleotides not matched to a gene: 4.

This clonotype occurred a few times. The rearrangement uses TRBV27 and TRBJ2-5; D may be TRBD2 (6 bases). Trimming took 3 bases from V and 7 from J, leaving 9 bases between them. There are 12 residues in the CDR3. CDR1 is MNHEY and CDR2 is SMNVEV in the germline V gene (reference sequence). The chain's CDR3 is CASSFEGGTQYF. CDR3 sequence (DNA): TGTGCCAGCAGTTTTGAGGGAGGGACCCAGTACTTC.

The genes are TRBV19 and TRBJ2-3; TRBD2 matches at 9 bases. Per the germline V gene, CDR1 is LNHDA and CDR2 is SQIVND (reference sequence). V was pared by 0 bases and J by 1 base, with 8 bases of the junction left unmatched. The CDR3 covers 18 residues. CDR3 sequence (DNA): TGTGCCAGTAGTATAGAGCGGGGGGGCCGATTTGGCACAGATACGCAGTATTTT. It translates to CASSIERGGRFGTDTQYF.

This clonotype turned up a few times. The CDR3 spells CASSPSGLSYNEQFF. The DNA for the CDR3 is TGTGCCAGCAGTCCGAGTGGGCTGTCCTACAATGAGCAGTTCTTC. This chain uses TRBV28 with TRBJ2-1; D is unresolved. The CDR3 contains 15 residues. In germline, CDR1 is MDHEN, CDR2 SYDVKM. V dropped 5 bases and J dropped 1 base, with 12 bases sitting between them.

The chain uses TRBV6-5 and TRBJ2-5; weak D call: TRBD2 (6 bases). CDR1 and CDR2 (germline): MNHEY, SVGAGI. The CDR3 is 15 residues long. V lost 0 bases and J 3 bases, leaving 11 bases between the germline ends. This chain's CDR3 is CASSYSGGSEETQYF. In nucleotides, the CDR3 is TGTGCCAGCAGTTACTCCGGGGGATCGGAAGAGACCCAGTACTTC.

This clonotype has just a few counts. The rearrangement joins TRBV4-1 to TRBJ1-6; no clear D gene. CDR1 and CDR2 (germline): MGHRA, YSYEKL. The CDR3 has 17 amino acids. V lost 0 bases to trimming and J lost 6 bases, with 15 bases between them. CDR3 in amino acids: CASSQDWQRLVNSPLHF. CDR3 nucleotide sequence: TGCGCCAGCAGCCAAGATTGGCAACGACTGGTTAATTCACCCCTCCACTTT.

This clonotype has at least ten counts. The chain joins TRBV7-2 to TRBJ2-1, with 8 bases matching TRBD2. The CDR3 has 13 residues. Germline loops: CDR1 SGHTA, CDR2 FQGNSA. Trimming at V came to 1 base and at J to 12 bases, leaving 5 bases not matched to a gene. Here the CDR3 reads CASSLGREGWQFF. The DNA for the CDR3 is TGTGCCAGCAGCTTAGGACGGGAGGGCTGGCAGTTCTTC.

This clonotype has just a few counts. CDR3 sequence: CATSRDPTGDYEQYV. Here the CDR3 DNA reads TGTGCCACCAGCAGAGACCCCACCGGGGACTACGAGCAGTACGTC. This chain joins TRBV15 and TRBJ2-7; possible D gene TRBD2, 5 bases. CDR1 LNHNV and CDR2 YYDKDF come from the germline V gene (reference sequence). The V gene lost 0 bases and the J gene lost 3 bases, with 12 bases spanning the gap. The CDR3 has 15 amino acids.

This clonotype was detected a few times. The chain uses TRBV10-1 and TRBJ2-2, with D tentatively TRBD1 or TRBD2 (5 bases each). This CDR3 contains 15 residues. The germline CDR1 and CDR2 sequences are WNHNN and SYGVQD (reference sequence). V was cut by 5 bases and J by 4 bases, with 14 bases left in between. This CDR3 is CASSPWGSGTGELFF. DNA of the CDR3: TGCGCCAGCAGTCCCTGGGGGTCGGGCACCGGGGAGCTGTTTTTT.

This clonotype was observed a few times. J is TRBJ2-3 and V is TRBV4-3; 7 positions agree with TRBD2. The CDR3 contains 17 residues. Unmatched junction bases numbered 11, after V lost 0 bases and J lost 5 bases. The germline gives CDR1 LGHNA, CDR2 YSLEER. The CDR3 reads CASSQDFYVGGGDTQYF. The CDR3 coding sequence is TGCGCCAGCAGCCAAGATTTTTATGTGGGGGGGGGAGATACGCAGTATTTT.

The chain recombines TRBV20-1 with TRBJ1-6; D gene unclear. Trimming pared 3 bases from V and 8 bases from J, leaving 14 bases between. Germline CDR1 is DFQATT and CDR2 is SNEGSKA (reference sequence). CDR3 length: 14 amino acids. CDR3 sequence reads: CSARSDGIYSPLHF. CDR3 nucleotide sequence: TGCAGTGCTAGGAGTGACGGGATTTATTCACCCCTCCACTTT.

This clonotype was observed many times. The rearrangement links TRBV7-9 to TRBJ2-2, with D hard to call. This CDR3 is built from 14 residues. The V end lost 2 bases, the J end lost 6 bases, and 10 bases lay between the germline ends. Germline CDR1 SEHNR, CDR2 FQNEAQ (reference sequence). CDR3 DNA: TGTGCCAGCAGCTTAACGAGCCTAGCCGGGGAGCTGTTTTTT. Translation gives CASSLTSLAGELFF.

The chain employs TRBV10-3 and TRBJ1-2; unclear D gene. The CDR3 has 13 residues. Germline V lookup: CDR1 ENHRY, CDR2 SYGVKD. Deletions cut 2 bases from V and 5 bases from J, with 9 bases between. As DNA, the CDR3 is TGTGCCATCAGTGAGGAGGTCCCGTATGGCTACACCTTC. It encodes CAISEEVPYGYTF.